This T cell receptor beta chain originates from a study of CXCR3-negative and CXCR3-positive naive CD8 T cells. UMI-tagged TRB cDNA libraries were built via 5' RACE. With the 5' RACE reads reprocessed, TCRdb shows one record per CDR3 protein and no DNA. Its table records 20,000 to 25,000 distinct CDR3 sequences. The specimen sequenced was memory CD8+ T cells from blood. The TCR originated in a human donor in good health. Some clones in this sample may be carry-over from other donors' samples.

The CDR3 loop reads CASARVYEETQYF. The gene calls are TRBV28 and TRBJ2-5; TCRdb lists TRBD1, though no DNA is available to test this call. Germline lookup yields CDR1 MDHEN and CDR2 SYDVKM. There are 13 residues in the CDR3.